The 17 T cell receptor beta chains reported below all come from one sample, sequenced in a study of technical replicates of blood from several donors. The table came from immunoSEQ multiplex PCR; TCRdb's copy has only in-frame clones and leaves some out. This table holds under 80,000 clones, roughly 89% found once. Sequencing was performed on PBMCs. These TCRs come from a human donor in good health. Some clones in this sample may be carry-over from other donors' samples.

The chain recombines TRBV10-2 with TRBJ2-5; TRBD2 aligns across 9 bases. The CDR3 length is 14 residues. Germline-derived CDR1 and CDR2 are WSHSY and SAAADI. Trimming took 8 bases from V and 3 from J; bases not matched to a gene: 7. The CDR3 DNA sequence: TGCGCCAGCGCCTGGACTAGCGCCGAAGAGACCCAGTACTTC. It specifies CASAWTSAEETQYF.

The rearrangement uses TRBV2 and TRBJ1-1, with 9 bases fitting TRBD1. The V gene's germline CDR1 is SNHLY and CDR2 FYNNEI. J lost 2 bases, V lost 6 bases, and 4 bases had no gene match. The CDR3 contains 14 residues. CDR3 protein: CASRNRGHNTEAFF. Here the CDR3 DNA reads TGTGCCAGCAGGAACAGGGGGCACAACACTGAAGCTTTCTTT.

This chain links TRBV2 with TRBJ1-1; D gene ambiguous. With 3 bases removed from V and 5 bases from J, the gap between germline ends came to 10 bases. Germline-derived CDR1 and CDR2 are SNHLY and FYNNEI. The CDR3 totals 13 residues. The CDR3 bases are TGTGCCAGCAGTGACACCCAAGCAACTGAAGCTTTCTTT. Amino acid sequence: CASSDTQATEAFF.

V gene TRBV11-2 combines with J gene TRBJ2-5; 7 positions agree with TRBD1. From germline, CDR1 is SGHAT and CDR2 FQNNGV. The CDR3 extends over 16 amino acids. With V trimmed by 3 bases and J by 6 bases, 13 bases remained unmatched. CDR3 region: CASSFWAGGSPKTQYF. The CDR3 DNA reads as TGTGCCAGCAGCTTCTGGGCAGGGGGTTCTCCCAAGACCCAGTACTTC.

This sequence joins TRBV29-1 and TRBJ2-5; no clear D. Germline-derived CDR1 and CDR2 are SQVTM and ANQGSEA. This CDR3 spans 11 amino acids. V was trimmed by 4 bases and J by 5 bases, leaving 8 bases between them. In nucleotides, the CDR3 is TGCAGCGTTGTTCTCGGGGAGACCCAGTACTTC. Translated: CSVVLGETQYF. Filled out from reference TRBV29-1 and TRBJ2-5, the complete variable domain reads SAVISQKPSRDICQRGTSLTIQCQVDSQVTMMFWYRQQPGQSLTLIATANQGSEATYESGFVIDKFPISRPNLTFSTLTVSNMSPEDSSIYLCSVVLGETQYFGPGTRLLVL.

The CDR3 coding sequence is TGTGCCAGTAGTGTCTTGGGACAGGGGGCTTTTCAGCCCCAGCATTTT. It specifies CASSVLGQGAFQPQHF. This rearrangement joins TRBV19 to TRBJ1-5; TRBD1 agrees at 12 bases. The J segment lost 6 bases and the V segment lost 5 bases, leaving 8 bases of the junction unmatched. CDR3 length equals 16 residues. CDR1 and CDR2 from the germline V gene are LNHDA and SQIVND (reference sequence). The whole variable domain, remainder taken from reference TRBV19 and TRBJ1-5, is DGGITQSPKYLFRKEGQNVTLSCEQNLNHDAMYWYRQDPGQGLRLIYYSQIVNDFQKGDIAEGYSVSREKKESFPLTVTSAQKNPTAFYLCASSVLGQGAFQPQHFGDGTRLSIL.

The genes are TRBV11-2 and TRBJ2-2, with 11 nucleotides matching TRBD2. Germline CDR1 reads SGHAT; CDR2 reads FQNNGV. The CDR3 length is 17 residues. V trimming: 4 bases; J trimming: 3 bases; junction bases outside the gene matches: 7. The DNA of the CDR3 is TGTGCCAGCAGCTCCTCTAGCGGGGGGTTTTACACCGGGGAGCTGTTTTTT. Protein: CASSSSSGGFYTGELFF.

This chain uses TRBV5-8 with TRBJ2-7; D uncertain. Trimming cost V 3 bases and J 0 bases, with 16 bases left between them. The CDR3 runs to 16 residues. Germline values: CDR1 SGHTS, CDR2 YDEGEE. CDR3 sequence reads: CASSSSNGVSSYEQYF. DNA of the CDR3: TGTGCCAGCAGCTCCTCCAACGGTGTATCCTCCTACGAGCAGTACTTC. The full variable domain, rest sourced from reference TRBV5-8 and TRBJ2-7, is EAGVTQSPTHLIKTRGQQATLRCSPISGHTSVYWYQQALGLGLQFLLWYDEGEERNRGNFPPRFSGRQFPNYSSELNVNALELEDSALYLCASSSSNGVSSYEQYFGPGTRLTVT.

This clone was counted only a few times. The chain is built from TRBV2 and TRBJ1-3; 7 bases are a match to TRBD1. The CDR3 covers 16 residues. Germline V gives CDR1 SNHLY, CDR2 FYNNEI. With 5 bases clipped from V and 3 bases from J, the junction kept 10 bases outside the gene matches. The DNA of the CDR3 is TGTGCCAGCAGTAAAACCGACAGGGTAAATGGAAACACCATATATTTT. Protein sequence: CASSKTDRVNGNTIYF.

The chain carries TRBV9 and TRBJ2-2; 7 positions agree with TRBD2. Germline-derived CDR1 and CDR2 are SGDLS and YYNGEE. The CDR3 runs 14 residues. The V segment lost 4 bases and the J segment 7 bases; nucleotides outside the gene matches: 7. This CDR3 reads CASSLSGNGGELFF. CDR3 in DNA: TGTGCCAGCAGCCTGAGCGGGAACGGCGGGGAGCTGTTTTTT.

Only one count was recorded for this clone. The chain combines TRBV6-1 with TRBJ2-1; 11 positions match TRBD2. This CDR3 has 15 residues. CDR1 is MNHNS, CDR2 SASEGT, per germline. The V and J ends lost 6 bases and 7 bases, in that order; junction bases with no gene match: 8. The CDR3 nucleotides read TGTGCCAGCAGGGATAGCGGGGGGGCCGCGAATGAGCAGTTCTTC. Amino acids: CASRDSGGAANEQFF.

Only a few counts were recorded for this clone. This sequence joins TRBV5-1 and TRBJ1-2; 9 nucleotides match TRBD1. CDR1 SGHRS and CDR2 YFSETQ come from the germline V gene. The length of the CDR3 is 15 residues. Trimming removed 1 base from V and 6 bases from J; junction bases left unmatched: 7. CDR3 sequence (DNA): TGCGCCAGCAGCTTGACAGGGGGCTTGGTCGATGGCTACACCTTC. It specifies CASSLTGGLVDGYTF.

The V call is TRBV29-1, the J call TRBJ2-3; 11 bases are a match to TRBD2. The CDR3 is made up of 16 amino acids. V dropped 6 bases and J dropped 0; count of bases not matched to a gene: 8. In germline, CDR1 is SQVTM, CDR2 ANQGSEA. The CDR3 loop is CSVRGVAGGSTDTQYF. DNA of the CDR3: TGCAGCGTGCGAGGGGTAGCGGGGGGGAGCACAGATACGCAGTATTTT.

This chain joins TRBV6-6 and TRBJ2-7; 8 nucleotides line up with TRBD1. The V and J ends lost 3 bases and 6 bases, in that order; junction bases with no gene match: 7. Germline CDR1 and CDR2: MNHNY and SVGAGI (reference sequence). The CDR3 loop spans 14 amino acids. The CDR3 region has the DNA TGTGCCAGCAGTTATCAACCGGGACAGGTCGAGCAGTACTTC. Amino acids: CASSYQPGQVEQYF.

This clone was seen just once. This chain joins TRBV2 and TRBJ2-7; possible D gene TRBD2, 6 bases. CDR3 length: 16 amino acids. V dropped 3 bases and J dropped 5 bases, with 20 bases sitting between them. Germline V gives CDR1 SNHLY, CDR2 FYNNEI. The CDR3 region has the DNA TGTGCCAGCAGTGACGTCAGTCGGGAGAAGGGCGACGAGCAGTACTTC. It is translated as CASSDVSREKGDEQYF.

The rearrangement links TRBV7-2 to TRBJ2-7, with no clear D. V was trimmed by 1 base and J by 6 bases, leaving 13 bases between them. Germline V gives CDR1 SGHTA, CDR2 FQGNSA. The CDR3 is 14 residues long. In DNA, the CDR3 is TGTGCCAGCAGCTTAGTGTTAAGCGTAATCGAGCAGTACTTC. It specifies CASSLVLSVIEQYF.

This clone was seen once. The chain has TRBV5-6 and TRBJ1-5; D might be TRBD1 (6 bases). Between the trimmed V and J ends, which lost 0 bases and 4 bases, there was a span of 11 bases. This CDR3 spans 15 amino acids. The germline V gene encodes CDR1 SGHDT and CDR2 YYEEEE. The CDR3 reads CASSLAGDRNQPQHF. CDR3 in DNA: TGTGCCAGCAGCTTGGCCGGTGACAGGAATCAGCCCCAGCATTTT.